This T cell receptor beta chain is from a study of blood T cells in healthy people across ages. Study-level results: As age increased, TCR beta diversity per million T cells fell in a roughly linear fashion.

This clonotype appeared a few times. Its target is unknown. The germline V and J ends were trimmed by 1 base and 7 bases, with 17 bases remaining between them. The germline gives CDR1 SGHVT, CDR2 SQSDAQ. The CDR3 has 16 residues. It was with a sample-barcoded 5' primer and a J-beta primer mix that a second PCR of roughly 7 to 12 cycles was run. TCRdb itself ran the 5' RACE reads through MiXCR, one entry per CDR3 protein. This sample has just under 750,000 distinct CDR3 sequences, with approximately 22% found just once. Source material: blood. This chain connects TRBV7-4 to TRBJ2-1, with D hard to call. The sequence derives from a man aged 70 or older in good health. The chain's CDR3 is CASSLGLLISMNEQFF. CDR3 coding DNA: TGTGCCAGCAGCTTAGGACTCCTGATAAGTATGAATGAGCAGTTCTTC.